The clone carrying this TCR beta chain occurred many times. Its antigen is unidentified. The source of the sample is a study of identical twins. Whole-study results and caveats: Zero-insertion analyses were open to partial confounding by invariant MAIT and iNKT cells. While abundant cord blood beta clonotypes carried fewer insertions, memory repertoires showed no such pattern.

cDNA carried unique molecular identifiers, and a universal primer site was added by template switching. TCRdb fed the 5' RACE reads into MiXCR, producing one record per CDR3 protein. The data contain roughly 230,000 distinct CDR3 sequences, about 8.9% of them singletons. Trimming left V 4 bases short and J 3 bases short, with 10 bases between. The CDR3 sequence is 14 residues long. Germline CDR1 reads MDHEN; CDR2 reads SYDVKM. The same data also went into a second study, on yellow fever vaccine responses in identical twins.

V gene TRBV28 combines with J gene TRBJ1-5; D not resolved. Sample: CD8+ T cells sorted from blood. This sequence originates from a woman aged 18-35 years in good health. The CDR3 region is CASSWEEPNQPQHF. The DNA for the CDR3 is TGTGCCAGCAGTTGGGAGGAACCCAATCAGCCCCAGCATTTT. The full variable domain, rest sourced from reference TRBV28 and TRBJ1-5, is DVKVTQSSRYLVKRTGEKVFLECVQDMDHENMFWYRQDPGLGLRLIYFSYDVKMKEKGDIPEGYSVSREKKERFSLILESASTNQTSMYLCASSWEEPNQPQHFGDGTRLSIL.